Each of the 26 T cell receptor beta chains below was sequenced from the same sample in a study of T cells in Graves' hyperthyroidism and ophthalmopathy. RNA transcripts served as the template for amplifying TCR beta CDR3 regions. RT-PCR in the first round (using the HTBI primer set) targeted the TCR CDR3. MiXCR, applied by TCRdb to the multiplex PCR reads, yields one record per CDR3 protein. The data show around 690,000 distinct CDR3 sequences, less than 25% seen once. Material: blood. The receptors come from a man younger than 40 with Graves' ophthalmopathy.

This clonotype came up a few times. The chain employs TRBV7-8 and TRBJ1-1; D might be TRBD1 (5 bases). Trimming removed 0 bases from V and 0 bases from J, with 14 bases in between. The CDR3 extends over 17 amino acids. Germline V gene data show CDR1 as SGHVS and CDR2 as FQNEAQ. The CDR3 nucleotides are TGTGCCAGCAGCTTAGCTCGGGCAGGGACTTTGAACACTGAAGCTTTCTTT. Amino acids: CASSLARAGTLNTEAFF. Supplemented by reference TRBV7-8 and TRBJ1-1, the full variable domain reads GAGVSQSPRYKVAKRGQDVALRCDPISGHVSLFWYQQALGQGPEFLTYFQNEAQLDKSGLPSDRFFAERPEGSVSTLKIQRTQQEDSAVYLCASSLARAGTLNTEAFFGQGTRLTVV.

The genes are TRBV7-2 and TRBJ2-6; the D gene is possibly TRBD1 (5 bases). Trimming removed 2 bases at V and 0 bases at J, with 14 bases between. This CDR3 is 18 amino acids long. Per germline, CDR1 SGHTA and CDR2 FQGNSA. CDR3 DNA: TGTGCCAGCAGCTTAAATGGACAAAGAAGCTCTGGGGCCAACGTCCTGACTTTC. It yields the protein CASSLNGQRSSGANVLTF.

The chain uses TRBV19 and TRBJ2-7, with 8 nucleotides matching TRBD1. The V and J ends lost 10 bases and 4 bases, in that order; junction bases with no gene match: 6. Germline assignment: CDR1 LNHDA and CDR2 SQIVND (reference sequence). This CDR3 comprises 12 residues. CDR3 sequence reads: CAKRTGCYEQYF. In DNA, the CDR3 is TGTGCCAAGAGGACAGGGTGTTACGAGCAGTACTTC.

This clonotype was recorded a few times. The V gene is TRBV28, the J gene TRBJ2-1, with 14 positions matching TRBD2. Looked up from germline, CDR1 is MDHEN and CDR2 is SYDVKM. The ends lost 2 bases at V and 2 bases at J; junction bases unmatched: 20. This CDR3 is built from 23 residues. The CDR3 here is CASSLMFGSSGTSGSSPYNEQFF. CDR3 sequence (DNA): TGTGCCAGCAGTTTAATGTTCGGGAGCTCCGGGACTAGCGGGAGTTCGCCCTACAATGAGCAGTTCTTC.

This clonotype was observed a handful of times. V gene TRBV25-1 combines with J gene TRBJ2-7; D remains ambiguous. V was pared by 4 bases and J by 4 bases, with 8 bases between. The CDR3 is made up of 12 amino acids. Germline CDR1 and CDR2: MGHDK and SYGVNS. The CDR3 bases are TGTGCCAGCAGTGGGTGGAGTTACGAGCAGTACTTC. It is translated as CASSGWSYEQYF.

The V and J genes are TRBV2 and TRBJ2-3; no clear D. The CDR3 sequence is 11 residues long. The germline V and J ends were trimmed by 2 bases and 6 bases, with 3 bases remaining between them. Germline-derived CDR1 and CDR2 are SNHLY and FYNNEI. The CDR3: CASSEKDTQYF. The CDR3 nucleotides read TGTGCCAGCAGTGAAAAGGATACGCAGTATTTT.

There are many counts of this clonotype. The V gene is TRBV30, the J gene TRBJ2-1; TRBD2 agrees at 15 bases. The CDR3 runs to 17 residues. Per germline, CDR1 GTSNPN and CDR2 SVGIG (reference sequence). The junction had 3 bases not matched to a gene; V was cut back by 3 bases and J by 0 bases. CDR3 loop: CAWSWTSGRVSYNEQFF. The CDR3 DNA follows: TGTGCCTGGAGCTGGACTAGCGGGAGGGTCTCCTACAATGAGCAGTTCTTC.

The J gene is TRBJ1-1, the V gene TRBV5-6; D perhaps matches TRBD1 (6 bases). The ends were cut back, 0 bases at V and 3 bases at J, with 9 bases in the middle. Germline V CDR1 and CDR2: SGHDT, YYEEEE. The CDR3 runs to 14 residues. The CDR3 DNA follows: TGTGCCAGCAGCTTGGCCACAGGGTACACTGAAGCTTTCTTT. Residues: CASSLATGYTEAFF.

The table lists this clonotype with many counts. The rearrangement links TRBV28 to TRBJ1-2; a weak D match, TRBD1 (6 bases). Per germline, CDR1 MDHEN and CDR2 SYDVKM. The CDR3 contains 15 residues. V was clipped by 2 bases and J by 2 bases, with 12 bases between them. CDR3 sequence reads: CASSLGRGRNYGYTF. In DNA form, the CDR3 reads TGTGCCAGCAGTTTAGGCCGGGGGCGAAACTATGGCTACACCTTC.

This clonotype came up a few times. This chain joins TRBV6-1 and TRBJ2-1; D is unresolved. In germline, CDR1 is MNHNS, CDR2 SASEGT. Trimming stripped 4 bases from V and 5 bases from J, with 15 bases between. The CDR3 has 15 residues. CDR3 region: CASSALSIKNNEQFF. CDR3 coding DNA: TGTGCCAGCAGTGCCCTGTCCATCAAAAACAATGAGCAGTTCTTC.

J is TRBJ2-2 and V is TRBV20-1, with D unclear. V lost 1 base and J lost 8, with 20 bases in between. The germline V gene encodes CDR1 DFQATT and CDR2 SNEGSKA (reference sequence). The CDR3 has 16 amino acids. The CDR3 coding sequence is TGCAGTGCTAGAGTTAATGTAAACGGTTTCCCTGGGGAGCTGTTTTTT. This encodes CSARVNVNGFPGELFF.

This clonotype was counted a few times. This chain uses TRBV20-1 with TRBJ2-1, with D possibly TRBD2 on 7 matching bases. V lost 0 bases to trimming and J lost 5 bases, with 14 bases between them. The germline CDR1 and CDR2 sequences are DFQATT and SNEGSKA (reference sequence). This CDR3 has 15 amino acids. Here the CDR3 DNA reads TGCAGTGCTAGAGATCCCGGAGGGGGGGACAATGAGCAGTTCTTC. Protein: CSARDPGGGDNEQFF.

In this sample, this clonotype turned up a few times. The rearrangement joins TRBV28 to TRBJ2-4; TRBD2 matches at 15 bases. Germline loops: CDR1 MDHEN, CDR2 SYDVKM. After removal of 6 bases from V and 9 bases from J, the junction contained 3 bases not matched to a gene. CDR3 length: 14 amino acids. CDR3 DNA sequence: TGTGCCAGCAGCCGGGGACTAGCGGGGGGCATTCAGTACTTC. This translates into CASSRGLAGGIQYF.

Regarding this clonotype: Relative to the germline gene, one junction end is altered; a read error may explain this. The chain employs TRBV20-1 and TRBJ2-5, with no clear D. The CDR3 has 13 amino acids. CDR1 is DFQATT, CDR2 SNEGSKA, per germline (reference sequence). CDR3 loop: CGARSGPQETQYF. CDR3 nucleotides: TGCGGTGCTAGATCCGGACCTCAAGAGACCCAGTACTTC.

This chain uses TRBV6-2 or TRBV6-3 with TRBJ2-4; 10 bases align to TRBD2. The CDR3 has 15 amino acids. Per germline, CDR1 MNHEY and CDR2 SVGEGT. Trimming took 6 bases from V and 6 from J; bases not matched to a gene: 8. The CDR3: CASRGTSVIGNIQYF. The CDR3 nucleotides are TGTGCCAGCAGGGGGACTAGCGTCATCGGAAACATTCAGTACTTC.

The chain is built from TRBV20-1 and TRBJ2-1; TRBD2 might be the D (6 bases). This CDR3 contains 18 residues. Trimming took 5 bases from V and 7 from J, leaving 30 bases between them. Germline V gene sequence: CDR1 DFQATT, CDR2 SNEGSKA (reference sequence). DNA for the CDR3: TGCAGTGCTTCAGGGTTAGGGACTCGGGACTCGGGACGGAATGAGCAGTTCTTC. It codes for CSASGLGTRDSGRNEQFF.

CDR3 sequence: CASSPLLAGDVNEQFF. In DNA form, the CDR3 reads TGTGCCAGCAGCCCGCTTCTAGCGGGAGACGTAAATGAGCAGTTCTTC. The chain couples TRBV7-6 to TRBJ2-1, with TRBD2 identical over 10 bases. After removal of 5 bases from V and 7 bases from J, the junction contained 11 bases not matched to a gene. CDR1 and CDR2 from the germline V gene are SGHVS and FNYEAQ. The CDR3 is 16 residues long.

V is TRBV5-1 and J is TRBJ2-1, with 10 nucleotides matching TRBD2. Germline assignment: CDR1 SGHRS and CDR2 YFSETQ. Losses at the gene ends were 4 bases for V and 2 bases for J; bases not matched to a gene: 9. CDR3 size: 17 residues. The DNA for the CDR3 is TGCGCCAGCAGCCGAGCGGGAGGGTTCGGGGCCTACAATGAGCAGTTCTTC. This translates into CASSRAGGFGAYNEQFF. The complete variable domain, with remaining parts taken from reference TRBV5-1 and TRBJ2-1, reads KAGVTQTPRYLIKTRGQQVTLSCSPISGHRSVSWYQQTPGQGLQFLFEYFSETQRNKGNFPGRFSGRQFSNSRSEMNVSTLELGDSALYLCASSRAGGFGAYNEQFFGPGTRLTVL.

The chain uses TRBV20-1 and TRBJ2-3; 7 nucleotides match TRBD1. The CDR3 runs to 15 residues. From germline, CDR1 is DFQATT and CDR2 SNEGSKA (reference sequence). V lost 2 bases to trimming and J lost 0 bases; unmatched junction nucleotides: 5. CDR3 protein: CSARRPTGSTDTQYF. The CDR3 coding sequence is TGCAGTGCTAGAAGGCCGACAGGGAGCACAGATACGCAGTATTTT.

This clonotype showed up just a few times. This sequence joins TRBV27 and TRBJ1-4; TRBD1 matches 8 bases. Per germline, CDR1 MNHEY and CDR2 SMNVEV (reference sequence). The CDR3 runs to 14 residues. The junction had 3 bases not matched to a gene; V was cut back by 2 bases and J by 7 bases. The CDR3 loop reads CASSLVGQGEKLFF. CDR3 DNA sequence: TGTGCCAGCAGTTTAGTAGGACAGGGTGAAAAACTGTTTTTT.

The CDR3 DNA is TGTGCCTGGGGGGCGCGCTTAGCGGGGTCCTCCTACGAGCAGTACTTC. Its translation: CAWGARLAGSSYEQYF. The chain has TRBV30 and TRBJ2-7, with TRBD2 matching over 8 bases. In germline, CDR1 is GTSNPN, CDR2 SVGIG (reference sequence). The CDR3 length is 16 residues. The ends lost 5 bases at V and 0 bases at J; junction bases unmatched: 12.

This clonotype was found a few times. The chain links TRBV29-1 to TRBJ1-1; 8 positions agree with TRBD1. With 0 bases clipped from V and 6 bases from J, the junction kept 9 bases outside the gene matches. The CDR3 length is 15 residues. Germline V gene data show CDR1 as SQVTM and CDR2 as ANQGSEA. CDR3 loop: CSVEEGQVGEAEAFF. In DNA, the CDR3 is TGCAGCGTTGAAGAGGGACAGGTCGGGGAGGCTGAAGCTTTCTTT.

V usage is TRBV5-1 and J usage is TRBJ1-1, with D perhaps matching TRBD1 (6 bases). The CDR3 consists of 15 residues. Per the germline V gene, CDR1 is SGHRS and CDR2 is YFSETQ. The V end lost 3 bases, the J end lost 4 bases, and 16 bases lay between the germline ends. In DNA, the CDR3 is TGCGCCAGCAGCTATCTAGGGCAAGGGGGCACTGAAGCTTTCTTT. Encoded protein: CASSYLGQGGTEAFF.

In its sample, this clonotype was seen many times. The chain couples TRBV7-8 to TRBJ2-3, with D perhaps matching TRBD2 (7 bases). The CDR3 runs 15 residues. Trimming stripped 3 bases from V and 4 bases from J, with 14 bases between. Germline CDR1 and CDR2: SGHVS and FQNEAQ. CDR3 nucleotide sequence: TGTGCCAGCAGCTTCCGGGGGGCTAAGGCAGATACGCAGTATTTT. Amino acid sequence: CASSFRGAKADTQYF.

This clonotype was counted between two and nine times. V and J are TRBV7-2 and TRBJ2-7; no clear D gene. Between the trimmed V and J ends, which lost 3 bases and 4 bases, there was a span of 10 bases. Germline CDR1 reads SGHTA; CDR2 reads FQGNSA. CDR3 size: 13 residues. The CDR3 is CASSFGSNYEQYF. Here the CDR3 DNA reads TGTGCCAGCAGCTTCGGCAGCAATTACGAGCAGTACTTC.

This chain uses TRBV28 with TRBJ2-7, with 11 bases matching TRBD2. The trim removed 7 bases at V and 4 bases at J, leaving 3 bases unmatched. This CDR3 is built from 13 residues. The germline gives CDR1 MDHEN, CDR2 SYDVKM. The CDR3 sequence is CASIGLAGYEQYF. CDR3 nucleotides: TGTGCCAGCATTGGACTAGCGGGTTACGAGCAGTACTTC.